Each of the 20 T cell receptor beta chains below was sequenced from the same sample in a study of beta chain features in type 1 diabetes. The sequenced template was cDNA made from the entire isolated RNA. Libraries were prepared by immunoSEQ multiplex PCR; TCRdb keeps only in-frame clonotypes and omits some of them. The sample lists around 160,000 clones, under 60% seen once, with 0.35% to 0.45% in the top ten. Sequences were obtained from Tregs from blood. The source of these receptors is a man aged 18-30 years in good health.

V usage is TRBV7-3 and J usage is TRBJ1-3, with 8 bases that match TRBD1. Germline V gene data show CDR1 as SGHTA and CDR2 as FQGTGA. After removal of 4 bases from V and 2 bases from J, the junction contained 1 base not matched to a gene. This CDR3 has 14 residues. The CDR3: CASSSTGAGNTIYF. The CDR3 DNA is TGTGCCAGCAGCTCGACAGGGGCTGGAAACACCATATATTTT.

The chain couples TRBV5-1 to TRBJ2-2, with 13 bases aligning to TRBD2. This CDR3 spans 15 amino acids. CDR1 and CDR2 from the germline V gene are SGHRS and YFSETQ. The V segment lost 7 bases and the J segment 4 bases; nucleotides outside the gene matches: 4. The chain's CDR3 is CASYGLAGVTGELFF. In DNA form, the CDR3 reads TGCGCCAGCTACGGACTAGCGGGAGTCACCGGGGAGCTGTTTTTT.

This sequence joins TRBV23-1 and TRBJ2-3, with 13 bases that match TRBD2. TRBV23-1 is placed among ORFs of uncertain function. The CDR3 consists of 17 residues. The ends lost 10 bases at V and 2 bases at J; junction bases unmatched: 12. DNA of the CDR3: TGCGCCACCCCGAGGACTAGCGGGGGAGAAGACACAGATACGCAGTATTTT. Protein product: CATPRTSGGEDTDTQYF.

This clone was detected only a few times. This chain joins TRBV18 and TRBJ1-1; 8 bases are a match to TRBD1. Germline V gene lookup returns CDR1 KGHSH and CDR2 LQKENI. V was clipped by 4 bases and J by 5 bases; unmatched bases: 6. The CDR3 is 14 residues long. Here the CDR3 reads CASSLGTGGTEAFF. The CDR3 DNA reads TGTGCCAGCTCACTTGGGACAGGAGGGACTGAAGCTTTCTTT.

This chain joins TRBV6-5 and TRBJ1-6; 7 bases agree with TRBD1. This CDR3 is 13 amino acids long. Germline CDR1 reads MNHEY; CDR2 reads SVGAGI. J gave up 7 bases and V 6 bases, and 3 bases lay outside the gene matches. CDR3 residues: CASSGTVNSPLHF. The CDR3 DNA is TGTGCCAGCAGCGGGACAGTCAATTCACCCCTCCACTTT.

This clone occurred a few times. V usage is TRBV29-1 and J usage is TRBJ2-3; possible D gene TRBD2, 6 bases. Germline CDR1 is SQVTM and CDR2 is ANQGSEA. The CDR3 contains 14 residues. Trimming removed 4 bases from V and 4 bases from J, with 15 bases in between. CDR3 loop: CSVARDSGADTQYF. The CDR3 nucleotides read TGCAGCGTTGCCCGGGACTCTGGGGCAGATACGCAGTATTTT.

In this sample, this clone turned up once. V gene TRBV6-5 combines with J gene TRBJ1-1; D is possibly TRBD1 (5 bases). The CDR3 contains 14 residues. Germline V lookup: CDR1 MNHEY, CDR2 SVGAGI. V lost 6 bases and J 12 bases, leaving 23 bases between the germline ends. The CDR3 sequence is CASSHPARGWESFF. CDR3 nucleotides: TGTGCCAGCAGCCACCCTGCCCGGGGGTGGGAATCTTTCTTT.

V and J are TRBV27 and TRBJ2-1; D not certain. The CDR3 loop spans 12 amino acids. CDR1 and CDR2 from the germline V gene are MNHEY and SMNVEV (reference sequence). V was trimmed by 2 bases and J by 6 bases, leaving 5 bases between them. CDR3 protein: CASSLRSNEQFF. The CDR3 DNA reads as TGTGCCAGCAGTTTAAGGAGCAATGAGCAGTTCTTC.

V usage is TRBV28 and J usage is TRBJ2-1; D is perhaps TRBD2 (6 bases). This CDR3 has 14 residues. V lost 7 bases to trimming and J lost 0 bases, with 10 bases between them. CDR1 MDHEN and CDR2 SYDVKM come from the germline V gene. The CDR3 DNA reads TGTGCCAGCACGGGAGACCCCTCCTACAATGAGCAGTTCTTC. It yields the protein CASTGDPSYNEQFF. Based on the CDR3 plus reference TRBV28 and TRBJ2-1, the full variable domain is DVKVTQSSRYLVKRTGEKVFLECVQDMDHENMFWYRQDPGLGLRLIYFSYDVKMKEKGDIPEGYSVSREKKERFSLILESASTNQTSMYLCASTGDPSYNEQFFGPGTRLTVL.

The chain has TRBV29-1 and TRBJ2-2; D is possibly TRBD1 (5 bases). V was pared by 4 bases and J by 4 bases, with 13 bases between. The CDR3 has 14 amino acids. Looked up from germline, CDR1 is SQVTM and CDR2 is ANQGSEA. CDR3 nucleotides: TGCAGCGTTGGAAGGGGAAGGACCACCGGGGAGCTGTTTTTT. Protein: CSVGRGRTTGELFF.

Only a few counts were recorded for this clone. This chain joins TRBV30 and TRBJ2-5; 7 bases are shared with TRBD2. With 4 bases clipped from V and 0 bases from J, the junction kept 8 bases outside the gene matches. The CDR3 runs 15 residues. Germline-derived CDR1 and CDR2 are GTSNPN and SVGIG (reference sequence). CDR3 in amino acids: CAWNRPGGNQETQYF. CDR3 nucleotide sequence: TGTGCCTGGAACAGACCCGGGGGGAACCAAGAGACCCAGTACTTC.

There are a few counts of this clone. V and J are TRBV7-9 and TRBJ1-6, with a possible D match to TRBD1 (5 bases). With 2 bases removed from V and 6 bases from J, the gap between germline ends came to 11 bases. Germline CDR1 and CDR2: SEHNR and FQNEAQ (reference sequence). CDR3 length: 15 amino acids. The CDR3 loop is CASSLQGSFNSPLHF. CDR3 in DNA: TGTGCCAGCAGCTTACAGGGCAGTTTTAATTCACCCCTCCACTTT. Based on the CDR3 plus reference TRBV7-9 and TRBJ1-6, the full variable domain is DTGVSQNPRHKITKRGQNVTFRCDPISEHNRLYWYRQTLGQGPEFLTYFQNEAQLEKSRLLSDRFSAERPKGSFSTLEIQRTEQGDSAMYLCASSLQGSFNSPLHFGNGTRLTVT.

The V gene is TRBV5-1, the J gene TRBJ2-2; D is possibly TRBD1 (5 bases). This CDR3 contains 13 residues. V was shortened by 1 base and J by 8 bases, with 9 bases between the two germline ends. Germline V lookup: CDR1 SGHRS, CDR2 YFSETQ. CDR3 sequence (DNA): TGCGCCAGCAGCTTGATCAGGGATGGGGAGCTGTTTTTT. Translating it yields CASSLIRDGELFF.

CDR3 DNA sequence: TGTGCCTGGAGCCTCCGGAGCAATCAGCCCCAGCATTTT. Translating it yields CAWSLRSNQPQHF. J is TRBJ1-5 and V is TRBV30; no firm D call. The CDR3 contains 13 residues. Germline V gene lookup returns CDR1 GTSNPN and CDR2 SVGIG (reference sequence). Trimming pared 3 bases from V and 1 base from J, leaving 7 bases between.

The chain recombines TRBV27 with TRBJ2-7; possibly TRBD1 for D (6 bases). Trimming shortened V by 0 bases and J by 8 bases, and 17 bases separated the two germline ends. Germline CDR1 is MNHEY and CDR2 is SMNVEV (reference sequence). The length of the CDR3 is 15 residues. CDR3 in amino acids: CASSLSLQGLMQQYF. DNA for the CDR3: TGTGCCAGCAGTTTATCGCTACAGGGTCTTATGCAGCAGTACTTC.

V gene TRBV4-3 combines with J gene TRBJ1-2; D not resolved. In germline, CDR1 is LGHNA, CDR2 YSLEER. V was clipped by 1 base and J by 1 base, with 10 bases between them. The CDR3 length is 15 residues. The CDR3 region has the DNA TGCGCCAGCAGCCAAGCCAGTTCAAGTAACTATGGCTACACCTTC. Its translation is CASSQASSSNYGYTF.

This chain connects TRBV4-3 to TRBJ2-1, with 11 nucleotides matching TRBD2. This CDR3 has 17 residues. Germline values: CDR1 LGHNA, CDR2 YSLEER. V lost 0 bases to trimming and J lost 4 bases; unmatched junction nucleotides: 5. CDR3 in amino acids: CASSQEFRLAGYNEQFF. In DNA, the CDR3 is TGCGCCAGCAGCCAAGAATTCCGACTAGCGGGGTACAATGAGCAGTTCTTC.

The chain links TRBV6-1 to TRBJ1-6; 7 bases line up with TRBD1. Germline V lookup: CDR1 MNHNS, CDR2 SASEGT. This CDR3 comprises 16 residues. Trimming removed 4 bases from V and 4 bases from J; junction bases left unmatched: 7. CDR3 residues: CASSVLQGVYNSPLHF. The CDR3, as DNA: TGTGCCAGCAGTGTTTTGCAGGGGGTTTATAATTCACCCCTCCACTTT.

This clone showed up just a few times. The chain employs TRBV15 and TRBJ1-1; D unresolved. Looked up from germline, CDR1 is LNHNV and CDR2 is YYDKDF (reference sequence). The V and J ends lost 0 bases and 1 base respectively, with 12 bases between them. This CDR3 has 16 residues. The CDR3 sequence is CATSRDSGVGNTEAFF. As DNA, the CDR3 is TGTGCCACCAGCAGAGATAGCGGGGTGGGGAACACTGAAGCTTTCTTT.

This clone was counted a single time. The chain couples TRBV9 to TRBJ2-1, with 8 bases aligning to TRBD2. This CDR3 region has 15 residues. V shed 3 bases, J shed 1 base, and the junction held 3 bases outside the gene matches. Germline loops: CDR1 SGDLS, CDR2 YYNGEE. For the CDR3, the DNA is TGTGCCAGCAGCGCGGCGGGGGGATCCTACAATGAGCAGTTCTTC. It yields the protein CASSAAGGSYNEQFF.